The entry below describes one T cell receptor (beta chain). Its antigen is unidentified. The CDR3 is 17 amino acids. Deletions cut 0 bases from V and 6 bases from J, with 18 bases between. Looked up from germline, CDR1 is LGHNA and CDR2 is YSLEER. This PCR relied on a set of 60 Vbeta primers and 13 Jbeta primers. Assay used: immunoSEQ multiplex PCR; TCRdb lists only in-frame clones, some missing. The sample contains 150,000 to 200,000 clones, 70% to 80% of which appear only once. This entry is derived from a study of cytomegalovirus exposure and HLA in healthy donors. Overall study findings and caveats: Immune exposure was documented only through CMV serostatus. The study designated 164 TCR beta chains cytomegalovirus-associated.

The clonotype comes from a woman between 35 and 50 years old in good health and CMV-seronegative. Sequencing was performed on PBMCs. V gene TRBV4-3 combines with J gene TRBJ1-3; maybe TRBD1 (6 bases). For the CDR3, the DNA is TGCGCCAGCAGCCAAGATCTTGTTCGAGGGGGAAAAAACACCATATATTTT. The encoded protein is CASSQDLVRGGKNTIYF.